This T cell receptor (beta chain) originates from a study of T cells in Graves' hyperthyroidism and ophthalmopathy. Those with hyperthyroidism were 18 to 65 years old, newly diagnosed, and ill for under 2 months. V was shortened by 3 bases and J by 5 bases, with 10 bases between the two germline ends. Germline V gene data show CDR1 as MDHEN and CDR2 as SYDVKM. The CDR3 runs 13 residues. From RNA transcripts, TCR beta CDR3 regions were amplified. HTBI primers were used for first-round RT-PCR of the TCR CDR3. From the multiplex PCR reads, TCRdb called clonotypes with MiXCR, one entry per CDR3 protein. The data show around 430,000 distinct CDR3 sequences, with about 15% seen just once and around a third held by the top ten. This clonotype was detected ten times or more.

J is TRBJ1-2 and V is TRBV28; unclear D gene. This clonotype was obtained from a woman aged 25 to 39 with Graves' hyperthyroidism. The sequencing sample was made of blood. CDR3 nucleotide sequence: TGTGCCAGCAGTTTTTCAGCATTTTATGGCTACACCTTC. Protein product: CASSFSAFYGYTF.